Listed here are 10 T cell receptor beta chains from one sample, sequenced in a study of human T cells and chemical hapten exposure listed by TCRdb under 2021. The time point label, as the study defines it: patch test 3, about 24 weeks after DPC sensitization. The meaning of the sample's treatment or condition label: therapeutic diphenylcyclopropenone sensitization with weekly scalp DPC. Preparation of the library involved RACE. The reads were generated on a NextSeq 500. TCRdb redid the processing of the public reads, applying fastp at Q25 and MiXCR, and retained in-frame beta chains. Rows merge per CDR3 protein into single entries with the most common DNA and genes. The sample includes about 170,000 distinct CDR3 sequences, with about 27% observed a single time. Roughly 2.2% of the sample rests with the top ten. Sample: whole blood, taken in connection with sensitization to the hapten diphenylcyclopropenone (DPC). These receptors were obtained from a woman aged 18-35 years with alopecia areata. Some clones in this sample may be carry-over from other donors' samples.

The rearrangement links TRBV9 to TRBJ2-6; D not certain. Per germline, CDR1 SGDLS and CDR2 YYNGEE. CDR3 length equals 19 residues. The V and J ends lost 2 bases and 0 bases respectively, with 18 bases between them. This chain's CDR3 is CASSVALPTPYSGANVLTF. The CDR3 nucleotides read TGTGCCAGCAGCGTCGCCCTCCCGACCCCCTACTCTGGGGCCAACGTCCTGACTTTC.

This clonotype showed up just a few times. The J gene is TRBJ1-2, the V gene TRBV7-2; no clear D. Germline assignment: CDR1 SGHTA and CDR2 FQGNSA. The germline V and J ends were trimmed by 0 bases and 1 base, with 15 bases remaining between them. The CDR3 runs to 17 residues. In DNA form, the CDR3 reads TGTGCCAGCAGCTTAGCCACACAAGAAGGACTTAACTATGGCTACACCTTC. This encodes CASSLATQEGLNYGYTF.

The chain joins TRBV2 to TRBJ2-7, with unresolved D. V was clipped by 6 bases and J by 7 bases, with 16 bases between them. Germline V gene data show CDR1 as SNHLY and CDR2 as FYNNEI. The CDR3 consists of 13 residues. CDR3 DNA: TGTGCCAGCAGCAGCCGCTTGGCTCTGGAGCAGTACTTC. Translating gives CASSSRLALEQYF.

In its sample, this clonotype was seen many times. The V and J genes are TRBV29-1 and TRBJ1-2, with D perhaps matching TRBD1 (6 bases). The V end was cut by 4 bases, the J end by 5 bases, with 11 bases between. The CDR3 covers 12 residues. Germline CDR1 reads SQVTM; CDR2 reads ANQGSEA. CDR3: CSVGHGQYGYTF. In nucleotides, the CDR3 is TGCAGCGTTGGCCATGGACAGTATGGCTACACCTTC.

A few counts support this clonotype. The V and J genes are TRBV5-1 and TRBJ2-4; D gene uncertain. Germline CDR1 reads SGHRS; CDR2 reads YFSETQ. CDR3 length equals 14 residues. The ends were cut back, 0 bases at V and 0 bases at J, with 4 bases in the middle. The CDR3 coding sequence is TGCGCCAGCAGCTTGGGGGTAGCCAAAAACATTCAGTACTTC. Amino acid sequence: CASSLGVAKNIQYF.

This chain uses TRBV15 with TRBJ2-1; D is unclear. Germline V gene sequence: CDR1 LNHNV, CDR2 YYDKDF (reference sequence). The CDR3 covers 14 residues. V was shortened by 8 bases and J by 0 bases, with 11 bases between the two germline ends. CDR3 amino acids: CATAESGSYNEQFF. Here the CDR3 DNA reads TGTGCCACCGCGGAATCGGGCTCCTACAATGAGCAGTTCTTC.

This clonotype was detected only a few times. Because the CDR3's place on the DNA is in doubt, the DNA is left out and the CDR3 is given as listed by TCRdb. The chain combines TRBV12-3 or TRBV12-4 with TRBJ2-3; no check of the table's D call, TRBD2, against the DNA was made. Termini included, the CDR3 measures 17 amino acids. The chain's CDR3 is CASSSSLPGLPRDTQYF.

CDR3 DNA: TGCAGCGTTGAAGGGTACAGGGGGATTTCTGGAAACACCATATATTTT. It yields the protein CSVEGYRGISGNTIYF. V and J are TRBV29-1 and TRBJ1-3; 8 positions agree with TRBD1. This CDR3 is 16 amino acids long. Germline V gene data show CDR1 as SQVTM and CDR2 as ANQGSEA. The ends lost 1 base at V and 1 base at J; junction bases unmatched: 6.

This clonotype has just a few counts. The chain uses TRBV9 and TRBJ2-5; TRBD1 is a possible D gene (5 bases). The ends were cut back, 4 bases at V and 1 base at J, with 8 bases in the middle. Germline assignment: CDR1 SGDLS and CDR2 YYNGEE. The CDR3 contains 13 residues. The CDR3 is CASSRQFQETQYF. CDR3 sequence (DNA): TGTGCCAGCAGCAGACAGTTCCAAGAGACCCAGTACTTC.

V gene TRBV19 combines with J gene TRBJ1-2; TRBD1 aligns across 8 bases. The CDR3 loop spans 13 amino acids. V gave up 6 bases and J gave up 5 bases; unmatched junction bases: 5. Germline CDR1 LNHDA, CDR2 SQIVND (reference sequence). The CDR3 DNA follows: TGTGCCAGTAGGTGGACAGGGACGTATGGCTACACCTTC. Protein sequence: CASRWTGTYGYTF.